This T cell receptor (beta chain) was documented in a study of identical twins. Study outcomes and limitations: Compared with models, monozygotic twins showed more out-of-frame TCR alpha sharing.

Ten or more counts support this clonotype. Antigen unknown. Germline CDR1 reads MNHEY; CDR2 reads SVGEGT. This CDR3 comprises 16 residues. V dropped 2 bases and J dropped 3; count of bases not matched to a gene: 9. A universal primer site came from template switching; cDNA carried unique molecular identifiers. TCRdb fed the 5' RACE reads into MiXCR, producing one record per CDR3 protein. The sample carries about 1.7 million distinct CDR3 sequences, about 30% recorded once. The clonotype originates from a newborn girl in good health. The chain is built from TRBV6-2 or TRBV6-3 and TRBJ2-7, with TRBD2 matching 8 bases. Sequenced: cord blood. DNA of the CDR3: TGTGCCAGCAGTTACAACGGACTAGCAGGGTACTACGAGCAGTACTTC. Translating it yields CASSYNGLAGYYEQYF.